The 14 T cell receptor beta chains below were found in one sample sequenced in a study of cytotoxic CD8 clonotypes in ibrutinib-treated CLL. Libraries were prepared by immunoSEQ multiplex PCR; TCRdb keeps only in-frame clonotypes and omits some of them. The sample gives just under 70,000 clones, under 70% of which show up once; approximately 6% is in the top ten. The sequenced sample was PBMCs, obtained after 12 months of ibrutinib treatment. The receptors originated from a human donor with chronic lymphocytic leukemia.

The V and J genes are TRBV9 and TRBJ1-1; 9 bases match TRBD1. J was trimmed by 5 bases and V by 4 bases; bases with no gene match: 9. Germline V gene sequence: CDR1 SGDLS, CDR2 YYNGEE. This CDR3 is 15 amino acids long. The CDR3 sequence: CASSLRTGVRTEAFF. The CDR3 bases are TGTGCCAGCAGCCTGCGGACAGGGGTGAGGACTGAAGCTTTCTTT.

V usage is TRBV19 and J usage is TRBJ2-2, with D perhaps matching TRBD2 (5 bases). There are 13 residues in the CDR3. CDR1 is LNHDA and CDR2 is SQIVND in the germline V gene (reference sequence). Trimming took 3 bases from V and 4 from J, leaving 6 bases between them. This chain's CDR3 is CASSIAGTGELFF. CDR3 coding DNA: TGTGCCAGTAGTATTGCGGGCACCGGGGAGCTGTTTTTT.

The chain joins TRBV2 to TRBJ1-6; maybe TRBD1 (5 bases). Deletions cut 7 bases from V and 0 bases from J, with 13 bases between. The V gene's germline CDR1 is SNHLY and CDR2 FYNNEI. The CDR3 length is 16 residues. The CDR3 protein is CASTPDRNSYNSPLHF. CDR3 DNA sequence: TGTGCCAGCACTCCTGACAGAAACTCCTATAATTCACCCCTCCACTTT.

This CDR3 is CASSPLAPRGELFF. In DNA, the CDR3 is TGTGCCAGCAGCCCGTTAGCGCCTAGGGGGGAGCTGTTTTTT. The chain employs TRBV13 and TRBJ2-2, with D possibly being TRBD2 (5 bases). Trimming shortened V by 5 bases and J by 8 bases, and 15 bases separated the two germline ends. There are 14 residues in the CDR3. Germline V CDR1 and CDR2: PRHDT, FYEKMQ (reference sequence).

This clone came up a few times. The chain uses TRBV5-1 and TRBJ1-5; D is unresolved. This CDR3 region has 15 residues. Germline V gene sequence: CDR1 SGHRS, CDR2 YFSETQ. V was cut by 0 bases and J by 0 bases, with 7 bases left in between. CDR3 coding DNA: TGCGCCAGCAGCTTGGCCGGGGATAGCAATCAGCCCCAGCATTTT. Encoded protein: CASSLAGDSNQPQHF.

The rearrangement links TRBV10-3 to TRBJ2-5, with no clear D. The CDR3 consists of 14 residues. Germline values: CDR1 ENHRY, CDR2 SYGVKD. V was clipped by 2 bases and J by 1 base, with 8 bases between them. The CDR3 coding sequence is TGTGCCATCAGTGAGGTCGGGCGCCAAGAGACCCAGTACTTC. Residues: CAISEVGRQETQYF.

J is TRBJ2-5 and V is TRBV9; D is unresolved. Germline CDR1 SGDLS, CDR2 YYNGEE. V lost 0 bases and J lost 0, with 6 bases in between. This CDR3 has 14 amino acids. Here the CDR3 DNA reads TGTGCCAGCAGCGTAGTTGGGAACCAAGAGACCCAGTACTTC. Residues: CASSVVGNQETQYF.

The CDR3 nucleotides are TGTGCCTGTATGAGGAGGGGGCGAGAAGGCTACACCTTC. This encodes CACMRRGREGYTF. The chain uses TRBV30 and TRBJ1-2; 7 bases line up with TRBD1. V shed 6 bases, J shed 8 bases, and the junction held 12 bases outside the gene matches. CDR1 is GTSNPN, CDR2 SVGIG, per germline (reference sequence). CDR3 size: 13 residues. Based on the CDR3 plus reference TRBV30 and TRBJ1-2, the full variable domain is SQTIHQWPATLVQPVGSPLSLECTVEGTSNPNLYWYRQAAGRGLQLLFYSVGIGQISSEVPQNLSASRPQDRQFILSSKKLLLSDSGFYLCACMRRGREGYTFGSGTRLTVV.

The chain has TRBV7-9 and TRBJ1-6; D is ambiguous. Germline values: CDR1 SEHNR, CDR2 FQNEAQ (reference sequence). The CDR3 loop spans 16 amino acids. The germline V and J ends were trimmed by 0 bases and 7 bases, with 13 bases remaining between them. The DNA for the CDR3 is TGTGCCAGCAGCTTAGCAGGTGGGGTAGCGAATTCACCCCTCCACTTT. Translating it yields CASSLAGGVANSPLHF.

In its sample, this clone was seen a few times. Here the CDR3 reads CASSDFGVNTEAFF. The CDR3 DNA reads TGTGCCAGCAGTGATTTTGGGGTGAACACTGAAGCTTTCTTT. The chain carries TRBV2 and TRBJ1-1, with D unclear. The CDR3 is 14 residues long. With 3 bases removed from V and 0 bases from J, the gap between germline ends came to 8 bases. CDR1 is SNHLY, CDR2 FYNNEI, per germline.

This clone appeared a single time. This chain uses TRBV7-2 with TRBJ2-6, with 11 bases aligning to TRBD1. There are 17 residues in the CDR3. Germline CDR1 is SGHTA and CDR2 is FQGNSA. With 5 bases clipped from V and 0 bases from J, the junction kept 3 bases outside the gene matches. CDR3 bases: TGTGCCAGCAGCATTGGGACAGGGGGCTCTGGGGCCAACGTCCTGACTTTC. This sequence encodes CASSIGTGGSGANVLTF.

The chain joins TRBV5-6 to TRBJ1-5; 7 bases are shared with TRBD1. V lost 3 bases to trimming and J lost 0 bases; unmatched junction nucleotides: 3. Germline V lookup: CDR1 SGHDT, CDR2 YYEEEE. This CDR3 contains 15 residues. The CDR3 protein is CASSYTGASNQPQHF. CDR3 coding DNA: TGTGCCAGCAGCTATACAGGGGCTAGCAATCAGCCCCAGCATTTT.

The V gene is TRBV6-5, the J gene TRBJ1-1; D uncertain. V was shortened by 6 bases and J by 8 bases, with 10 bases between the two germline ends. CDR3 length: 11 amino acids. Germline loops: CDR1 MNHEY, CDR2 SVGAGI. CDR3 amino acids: CASRRQWEAFF. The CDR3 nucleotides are TGTGCCAGCAGGAGGCAGTGGGAAGCTTTCTTT.

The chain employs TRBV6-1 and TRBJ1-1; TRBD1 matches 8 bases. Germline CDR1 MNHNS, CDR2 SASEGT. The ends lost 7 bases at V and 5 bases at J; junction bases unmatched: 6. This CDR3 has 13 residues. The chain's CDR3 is CASILQGGTEAFF. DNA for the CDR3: TGTGCCAGCATTTTACAGGGGGGGACTGAAGCTTTCTTT.